This T cell receptor beta chain derives from a study of T-cell reconstitution after alpha-beta-depleted transplantation in children. Library preparation (for TCRbeta) was performed with unique molecular identifiers. A single record per CDR3 protein comes from TCRdb applying MiXCR to the PCR reads. Seen here are around 400,000 distinct CDR3 sequences, approximately 10% observed once, and the top ten hold approximately 5%. The V gene's germline CDR1 is SGHRS and CDR2 YFSETQ. The CDR3 consists of 17 residues. V lost 4 bases to trimming and J lost 2 bases; unmatched junction nucleotides: 15. This receptor was taken from a human donor who donated a stem cell graft to a child with acute myeloid leukemia. V is TRBV5-1 and J is TRBJ2-7; 7 bases map to TRBD2. The input for sequencing was PBMCs from the stem cell graft donor, taken from the stem cell graft. CDR3 DNA: TGCGCCAGCAGCCCCGCCGCGCGGGAGCACGTCGCCTACGAGCAGTACTTC. It specifies CASSPAAREHVAYEQYF.